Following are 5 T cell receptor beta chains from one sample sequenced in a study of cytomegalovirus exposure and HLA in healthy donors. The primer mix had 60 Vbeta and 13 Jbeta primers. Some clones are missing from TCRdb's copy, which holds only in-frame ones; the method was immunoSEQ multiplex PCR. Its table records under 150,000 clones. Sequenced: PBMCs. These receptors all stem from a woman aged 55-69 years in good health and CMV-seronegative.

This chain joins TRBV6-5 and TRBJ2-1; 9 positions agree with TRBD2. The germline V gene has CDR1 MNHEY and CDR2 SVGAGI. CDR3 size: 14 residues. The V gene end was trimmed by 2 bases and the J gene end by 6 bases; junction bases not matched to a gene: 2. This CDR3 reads CASSYAGGLNEQFF. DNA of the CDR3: TGTGCCAGCAGTTACGCGGGAGGGCTCAATGAGCAGTTCTTC.

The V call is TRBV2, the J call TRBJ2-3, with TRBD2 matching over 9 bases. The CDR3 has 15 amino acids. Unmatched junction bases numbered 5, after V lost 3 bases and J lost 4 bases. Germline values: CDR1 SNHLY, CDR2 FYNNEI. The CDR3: CASSEASGIADTQYF. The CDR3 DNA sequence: TGTGCCAGCAGTGAGGCTAGCGGGATAGCAGATACGCAGTATTTT.

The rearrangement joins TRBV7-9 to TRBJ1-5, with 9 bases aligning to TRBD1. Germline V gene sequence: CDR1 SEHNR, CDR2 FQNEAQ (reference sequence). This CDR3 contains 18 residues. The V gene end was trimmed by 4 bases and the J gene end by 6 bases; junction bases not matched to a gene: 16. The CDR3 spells CASSSATGGQGWVQPQHF. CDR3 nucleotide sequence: TGTGCCAGCAGCTCCGCTACGGGGGGACAGGGATGGGTTCAGCCCCAGCATTTT. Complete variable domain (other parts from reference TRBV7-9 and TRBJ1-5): DTGVSQNPRHKITKRGQNVTFRCDPISEHNRLYWYRQTLGQGPEFLTYFQNEAQLEKSRLLSDRFSAERPKGSFSTLEIQRTEQGDSAMYLCASSSATGGQGWVQPQHFGDGTRLSIL.

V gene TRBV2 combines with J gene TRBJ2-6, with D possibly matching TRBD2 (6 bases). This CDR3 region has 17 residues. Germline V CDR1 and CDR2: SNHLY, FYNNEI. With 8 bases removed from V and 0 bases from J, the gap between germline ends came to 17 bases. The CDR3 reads CASGGRLGLSGANVLTF. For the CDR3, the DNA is TGTGCCAGCGGGGGGAGACTAGGTCTCTCTGGGGCCAACGTCCTGACTTTC. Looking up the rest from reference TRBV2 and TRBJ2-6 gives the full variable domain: EPEVTQTPSHQVTQMGQEVILRCVPISNHLYFYWYRQILGQKVEFLVSFYNNEISEKSEIFDDQFSVERPDGSNFTLKIRSTKLEDSAMYFCASGGRLGLSGANVLTFGAGSRLTVL.

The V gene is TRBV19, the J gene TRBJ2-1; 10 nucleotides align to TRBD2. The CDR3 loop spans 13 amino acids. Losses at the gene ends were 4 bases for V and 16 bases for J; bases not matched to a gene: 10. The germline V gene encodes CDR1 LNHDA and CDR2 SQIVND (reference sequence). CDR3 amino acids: CASSTRTSGSKFF. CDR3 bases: TGTGCCAGTAGTACAAGGACTAGCGGCTCGAAATTCTTC.